These T cell receptor beta chains were read from a single sample in a study of T cell repertoires in cytomegalovirus infection. Each CDR3 protein is one row after TCRdb ran MiXCR on the reads. The sample lists roughly 730,000 distinct CDR3 sequences; roughly 36% were seen once. The antigens of these receptors remain unknown. The sequencing used cultured PBMCs, collected from culture after CMV antigen stimulation. All receptors derive from a human donor in good health (CMV status not recorded). Some clones in this sample may be carry-over from other donors' samples. CDR3s include the opening cysteine and the closing phenylalanine or tryptophan. Fields, in order: J gene, clone size, D gene, V gene, CDR3 protein, CDR3 DNA. A D gene is named only where the DNA matches it firmly. Clone sizes are given selectively: once, few, many, or a class where the clone is expanded.

TRBJ2-5	once	TRBD2	TRBV4-2	CASSQRLAGGLTETQYF	TGTGCCAGCAGCCAACGACTAGCGGGGGGCCTTACGGAGACCCAGTACTTC
TRBJ1-2	.	.	TRBV7-2	CASSLLGGGVYGYTF	TGTGCCAGCAGCTTATTGGGGGGCGGGGTCTATGGCTACACCTTC
TRBJ2-5	.	.	TRBV6-6	CASRLGTQETQYF	TGTGCCAGCAGACTCGGGACCCAAGAGACCCAGTACTTC
TRBJ2-6	.	.	TRBV6-5	CASSYSTGTSGANVLTF	TGTGCCAGCAGTTACTCGACAGGTACCTCTGGGGCCAACGTCCTGACTTTC
TRBJ2-2	.	.	TRBV20-1	CSARDRRDTGELFF	TGCAGTGCTAGAGATCGGAGGGACACCGGGGAGCTGTTTTTT
TRBJ2-7	few	.	TRBV20-1	CSARAPDYEQYF	TGCAGTGCTAGGGCTCCAGACTACGAGCAGTACTTC
TRBJ2-7	few	.	TRBV6-5	CASSYATGGEQYF	TGTGCCAGCAGTTACGCAACCGGCGGCGAGCAGTACTTC
TRBJ2-5	few	TRBD2	TRBV7-9	CASSSPPGLATETQYF	TGTGCCAGCAGCTCACCTCCGGGACTAGCCACAGAGACCCAGTACTTC
TRBJ1-1	few	.	TRBV28	CASTRAGVLAEAFF	TGTGCCAGCACCCGGGCAGGGGTGCTCGCTGAAGCTTTCTTT
TRBJ2-1	.	.	TRBV20-1	CSAPSSGSYNEQFF	TGCAGTGCTCCGTCCAGCGGCTCCTACAATGAGCAGTTCTTC
TRBJ1-1	.	.	TRBV6-2/TRBV6-3	CASSWAEAFF	TGTGCCAGCAGTTGGGCGGAAGCTTTCTTT
TRBJ2-7	.	.	TRBV27	CASSWSLPGSSYEQYF	TGTGCCAGCAGTTGGTCCCTCCCCGGGAGCTCCTACGAGCAGTACTTC
TRBJ2-7	once	TRBD1	TRBV20-1	CSARHRDSLTYEQYF	TGCAGTGCTCGGCACCGGGACAGCCTTACCTACGAGCAGTACTTC
TRBJ2-1	.	.	TRBV7-4	CASSSPSFGGDEQFF	TGTGCCAGCAGCTCCCCAAGTTTCGGCGGCGATGAGCAGTTCTTC
TRBJ1-2	.	.	TRBV6-1	CATQASTYGYTF	TGTGCCACCCAGGCCTCCACATATGGCTACACCTTC
TRBJ2-5	.	.	TRBV7-9	CASSLAARQETQYF	TGTGCCAGCAGCTTAGCTGCCAGACAAGAGACCCAGTACTTC
TRBJ2-7	few	.	TRBV5-4	CASSLDPKRNEQYF	TGTGCCAGCAGCTTGGATCCCAAAAGGAACGAGCAGTACTTC
TRBJ2-3	.	TRBD2	TRBV4-3	CASSQARLAGGDTQYF	TGCGCCAGCAGCCAAGCTAGACTAGCGGGAGGGGATACGCAGTATTTT
TRBJ2-2	.	.	TRBV6-6	CASSGFYRGGTGELFF	TGTGCCAGCAGTGGATTCTACAGGGGGGGGACCGGGGAGCTGTTTTTT
TRBJ2-3	many	.	TRBV7-9	CASSLGTLTSDTQYF	TGTGCCAGCAGCTTAGGGACCTTGACTTCAGATACGCAGTATTTT
TRBJ1-2	few	.	TRBV27	CASSLSGWGLVYGYTF	TGTGCCAGCAGTTTATCTGGCTGGGGGCTAGTCTATGGCTACACCTTC
TRBJ1-4	few	.	TRBV6-1	CASKAPNEKLFF	TGTGCCAGCAAGGCCCCGAATGAAAAACTGTTTTTT
TRBJ1-1	.	.	TRBV6-5	CASSYSMGGLAFF	TGTGCCAGCAGTTACTCGATGGGGGGCCTGGCTTTCTTT
TRBJ2-7	few	TRBD1	TRBV7-8	CASSLDMGQKYEQYF	TGTGCCAGCAGCTTAGATATGGGACAGAAATACGAGCAGTACTTC
TRBJ2-3	.	TRBD2	TRBV7-4	CASRREGDTQYF	TGTGCCAGCAGACGGGAGGGGGATACGCAGTATTTT
TRBJ2-4	.	.	TRBV6-1	CASSYTETQNIQYF	TGTGCCAGCAGTTACACCGAAACGCAAAACATTCAGTACTTC
TRBJ2-3	.	.	TRBV6-5	CASSSRSGTDTQYF	TGTGCCAGCAGTTCCCGGAGTGGCACAGATACGCAGTATTTT